Below are 12 T cell receptor beta chains sequenced from a single sample in a study of T cell responses to AZD1222 COVID-19 vaccine. Method: immunoSEQ multiplex PCR; TCRdb's copy keeps in-frame clones and lacks some. The sample records fewer than 110,000 clones, 91% being singletons. Sequencing used peripheral blood, obtained on day 0 of AZD1222 vaccination. The receptors were gathered from an adult in good health.

This clone was counted once. The rearrangement links TRBV19 to TRBJ1-2, with D uncertain. The CDR3 covers 12 residues. Germline V gene sequence: CDR1 LNHDA, CDR2 SQIVND (reference sequence). V lost 5 bases and J 6 bases, leaving 10 bases between the germline ends. The CDR3 DNA is TGTGCCAGTAGTCACCGACCTGATGGCTACACCTTC. Protein product: CASSHRPDGYTF.

V usage is TRBV28 and J usage is TRBJ2-7; tentatively, D is TRBD1 (5 bases). Between the trimmed V and J ends, which lost 5 bases and 0 bases, there was a span of 14 bases. The CDR3 extends over 15 amino acids. Germline V gene lookup returns CDR1 MDHEN and CDR2 SYDVKM. The CDR3 spells CASSPLGQNSYEQYF. DNA of the CDR3: TGTGCCAGCAGTCCCTTGGGGCAGAACTCCTACGAGCAGTACTTC.

The genes are TRBV15 and TRBJ2-7; TRBD2 might be the D (7 bases). CDR3 size: 17 residues. Trimming stripped 0 bases from V and 2 bases from J, with 17 bases between. Per germline, CDR1 LNHNV and CDR2 YYDKDF (reference sequence). The CDR3 region is CATSRDGWGGKTYEQYF. In nucleotides, the CDR3 is TGTGCCACCAGCAGAGATGGGTGGGGGGGCAAGACCTACGAGCAGTACTTC.

The chain employs TRBV19 and TRBJ1-1; D is ambiguous. Per germline, CDR1 LNHDA and CDR2 SQIVND (reference sequence). The CDR3 extends over 13 amino acids. V was trimmed by 2 bases and J by 8 bases, leaving 12 bases between them. The CDR3 loop reads CASSILNSGEAFF. CDR3 nucleotide sequence: TGTGCCAGTAGTATATTGAACTCCGGGGAAGCTTTCTTT.

The CDR3 region has the DNA TGTGCCAGCTCACCAGGGACGGGCCCTAGCAATCAGCCCCAGCATTTT. Amino acids: CASSPGTGPSNQPQHF. The J gene is TRBJ1-5, the V gene TRBV18, with a weak D call TRBD1 (5 bases). CDR3 length: 16 amino acids. Germline V gene sequence: CDR1 KGHSH, CDR2 LQKENI. The V end lost 2 bases, the J end lost 0 bases, and 11 bases lay between the germline ends.

This clone was recorded a few times. The J gene is TRBJ2-3, the V gene TRBV28; tentatively, D is TRBD2 (5 bases). Germline V lookup: CDR1 MDHEN, CDR2 SYDVKM. This CDR3 has 17 residues. V was trimmed by 0 bases and J by 1 base, leaving 14 bases between them. The CDR3 spells CASSLWDWARGTDTQYF. CDR3 DNA sequence: TGTGCCAGCAGTTTATGGGACTGGGCGAGGGGCACAGATACGCAGTATTTT. The whole variable domain, remainder taken from reference TRBV28 and TRBJ2-3, is DVKVTQSSRYLVKRTGEKVFLECVQDMDHENMFWYRQDPGLGLRLIYFSYDVKMKEKGDIPEGYSVSREKKERFSLILESASTNQTSMYLCASSLWDWARGTDTQYFGPGTRLTVL.

V usage is TRBV12-3 or TRBV12-4 and J usage is TRBJ2-7; no clear D. There are 12 residues in the CDR3. Trimming stripped 5 bases from V and 7 bases from J, with 12 bases between. CDR3 coding DNA: TGTGCCAGCAGTAACTCCGCCGGAGAGCAGTACTTC. Translated: CASSNSAGEQYF.

The chain employs TRBV30 and TRBJ2-1, with a possible D match to TRBD1 (5 bases). The CDR3 runs to 12 residues. The V gene's germline CDR1 is GTSNPN and CDR2 SVGIG (reference sequence). V lost 8 bases and J 3 bases, leaving 11 bases between the germline ends. CDR3 protein: CALDRGYNEQFF. DNA for the CDR3: TGTGCCCTAGACAGAGGCTACAATGAGCAGTTCTTC.

Remarks on this clone: This sample includes further DNA sequences coding for the same CDR3. The gene calls are TRBV6-5 and TRBJ1-3; D possibly corresponds to TRBD1 (6 bases). The CDR3 covers 15 residues. The V and J ends lost 4 bases and 0 bases respectively, with 10 bases between them. CDR1 MNHEY and CDR2 SVGAGI come from the germline V gene. In DNA form, the CDR3 reads TGTGCCAGCAGTTCTGACAGGTACTCTGGAAACACCATATATTTT. Amino acid sequence: CASSSDRYSGNTIYF.

The rearrangement uses TRBV27 and TRBJ1-4, with 9 bases fitting TRBD1. Germline V CDR1 and CDR2: MNHEY, SMNVEV (reference sequence). The CDR3 loop spans 14 amino acids. Trimming cost V 4 bases and J 10 bases; bases outside gene matches: 7. The CDR3 nucleotides read TGTGCCAGCAGTTCCGGACAGGGGAAGGCAAAACTGTTTTTT. This translates into CASSSGQGKAKLFF.

The chain carries TRBV11-3 and TRBJ2-7; no firm D call. CDR1 and CDR2 (germline): SGHNT, YENEEA. The CDR3 extends over 13 amino acids. Trimming pared 1 base from V and 2 bases from J, leaving 6 bases between. The CDR3 here is CASSLGPAYEQYF. The CDR3, as DNA: TGTGCCAGCAGCTTAGGACCAGCCTACGAGCAGTACTTC.

J is TRBJ2-3 and V is TRBV10-3; possibly TRBD1 for D (6 bases). The CDR3 has 15 amino acids. Germline-derived CDR1 and CDR2 are ENHRY and SYGVKD. The V and J ends lost 6 bases and 0 bases respectively, with 13 bases between them. CDR3 bases: TGTGCCATCAGCCCGACAGGATCCAGCACAGATACGCAGTATTTT. Residues: CAISPTGSSTDTQYF.